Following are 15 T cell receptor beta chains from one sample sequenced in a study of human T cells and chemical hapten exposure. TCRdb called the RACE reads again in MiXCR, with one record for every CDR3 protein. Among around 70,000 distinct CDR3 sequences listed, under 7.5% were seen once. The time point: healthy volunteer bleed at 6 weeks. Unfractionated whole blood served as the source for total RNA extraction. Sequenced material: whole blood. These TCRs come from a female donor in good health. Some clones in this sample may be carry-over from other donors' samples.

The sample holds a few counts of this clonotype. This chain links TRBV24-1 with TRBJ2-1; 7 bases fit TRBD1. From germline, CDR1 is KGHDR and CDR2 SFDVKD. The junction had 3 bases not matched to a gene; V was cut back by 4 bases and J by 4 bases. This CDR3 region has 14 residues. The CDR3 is CATSESGQYNEQFF. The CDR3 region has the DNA TGTGCCACCAGTGAATCGGGACAGTACAATGAGCAGTTCTTC.

The CDR3 nucleotides read TGCAGTGCCCGACAAACTAACAGGGACAGAATTGGAAACACCATATATTTT. This encodes CSARQTNRDRIGNTIYF. This chain connects TRBV20-1 to TRBJ1-3; TRBD1 matches at 7 bases. The length of the CDR3 is 17 residues. Germline V CDR1 and CDR2: DFQATT, SNEGSKA (reference sequence). The trim removed 6 bases at V and 3 bases at J, leaving 17 bases unmatched.

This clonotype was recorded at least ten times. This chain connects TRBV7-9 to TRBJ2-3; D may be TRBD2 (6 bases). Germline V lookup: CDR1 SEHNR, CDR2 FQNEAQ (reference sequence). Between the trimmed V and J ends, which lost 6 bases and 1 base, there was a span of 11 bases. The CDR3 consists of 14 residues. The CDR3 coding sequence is TGTGCCAGCAGGGTCGGAGGGGGCACAGATACGCAGTATTTT. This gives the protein CASRVGGGTDTQYF.

This chain's CDR3 is CASSQVTNQPQHF. CDR3 nucleotide sequence: TGTGCCAGTAGTCAGGTAACAAATCAGCCCCAGCATTTT. V usage is TRBV19 and J usage is TRBJ1-5; the D is unclear. This CDR3 spans 13 amino acids. Germline V gene sequence: CDR1 LNHDA, CDR2 SQIVND (reference sequence). The V gene lost 5 bases and the J gene lost 4 bases, with 9 bases spanning the gap.

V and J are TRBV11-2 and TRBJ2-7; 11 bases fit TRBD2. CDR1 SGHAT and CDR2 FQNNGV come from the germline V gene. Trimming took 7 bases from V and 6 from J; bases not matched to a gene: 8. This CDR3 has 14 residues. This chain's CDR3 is CASIATSGKGEQYF. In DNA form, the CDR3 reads TGTGCCAGCATCGCGACTAGCGGGAAAGGCGAGCAGTACTTC.

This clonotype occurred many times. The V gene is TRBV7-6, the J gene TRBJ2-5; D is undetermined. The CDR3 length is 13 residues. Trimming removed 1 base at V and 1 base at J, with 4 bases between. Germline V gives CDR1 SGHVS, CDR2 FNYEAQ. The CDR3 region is CASSLVIQETQYF. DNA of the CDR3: TGTGCCAGCAGCTTAGTCATCCAAGAGACCCAGTACTTC.

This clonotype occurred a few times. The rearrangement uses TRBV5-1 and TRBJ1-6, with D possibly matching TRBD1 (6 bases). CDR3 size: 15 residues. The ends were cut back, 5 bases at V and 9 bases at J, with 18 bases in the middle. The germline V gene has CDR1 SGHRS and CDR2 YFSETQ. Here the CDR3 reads CASRVREGGVSPLHF. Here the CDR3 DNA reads TGCGCCAGCAGAGTGAGGGAAGGGGGGGTTTCACCCCTCCACTTT. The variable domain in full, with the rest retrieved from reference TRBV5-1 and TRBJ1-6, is KAGVTQTPRYLIKTRGQQVTLSCSPISGHRSVSWYQQTPGQGLQFLFEYFSETQRNKGNFPGRFSGRQFSNSRSEMNVSTLELGDSALYLCASRVREGGVSPLHFGNGTRLTVT.

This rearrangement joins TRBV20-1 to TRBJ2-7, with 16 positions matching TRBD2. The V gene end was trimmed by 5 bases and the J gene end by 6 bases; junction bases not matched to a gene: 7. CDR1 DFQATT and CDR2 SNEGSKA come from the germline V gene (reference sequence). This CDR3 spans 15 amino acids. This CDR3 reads CSALGLAGGPFEQYF. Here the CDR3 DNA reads TGCAGTGCTCTGGGACTAGCGGGAGGGCCTTTCGAGCAGTACTTC.

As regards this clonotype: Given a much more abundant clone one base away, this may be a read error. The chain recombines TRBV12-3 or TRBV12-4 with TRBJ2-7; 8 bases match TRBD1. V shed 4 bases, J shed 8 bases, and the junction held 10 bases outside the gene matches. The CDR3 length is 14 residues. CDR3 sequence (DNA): TGTGCCAGCAGTTCTGGGATACAGGGGGACAAGCAGTACTTC. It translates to CASSSGIQGDKQYF.

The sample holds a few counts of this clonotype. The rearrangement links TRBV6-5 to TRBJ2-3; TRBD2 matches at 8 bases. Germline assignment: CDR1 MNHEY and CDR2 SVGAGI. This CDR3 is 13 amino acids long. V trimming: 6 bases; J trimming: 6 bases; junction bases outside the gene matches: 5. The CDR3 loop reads CASSLAGKDTQYF. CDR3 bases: TGTGCCAGCAGCTTAGCGGGAAAGGATACGCAGTATTTT.

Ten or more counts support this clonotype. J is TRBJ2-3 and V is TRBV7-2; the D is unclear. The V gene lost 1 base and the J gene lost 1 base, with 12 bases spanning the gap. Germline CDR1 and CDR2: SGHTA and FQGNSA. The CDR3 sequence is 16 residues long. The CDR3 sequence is CASSLGSAAGTDTQYF. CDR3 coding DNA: TGTGCCAGCAGCTTAGGGTCGGCAGCCGGCACAGATACGCAGTATTTT.

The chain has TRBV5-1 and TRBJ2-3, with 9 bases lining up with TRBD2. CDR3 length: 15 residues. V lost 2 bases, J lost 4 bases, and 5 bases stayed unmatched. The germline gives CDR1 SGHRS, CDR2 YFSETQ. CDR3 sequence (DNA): TGCGCCAGCAGCTTACCTAGCGGGACGTCAGATACGCAGTATTTT. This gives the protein CASSLPSGTSDTQYF.

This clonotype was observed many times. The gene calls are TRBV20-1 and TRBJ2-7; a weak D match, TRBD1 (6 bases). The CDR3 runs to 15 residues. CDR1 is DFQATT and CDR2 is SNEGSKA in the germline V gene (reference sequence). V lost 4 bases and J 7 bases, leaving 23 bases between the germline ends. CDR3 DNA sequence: TGCAGTGCTATTCCCCCCGGGACAAAGGGCGGAGAGCAGTACTTC. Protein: CSAIPPGTKGGEQYF.

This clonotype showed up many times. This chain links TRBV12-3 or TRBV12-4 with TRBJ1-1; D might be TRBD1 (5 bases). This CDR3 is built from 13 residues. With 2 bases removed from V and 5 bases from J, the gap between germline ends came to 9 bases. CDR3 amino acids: CASSLRAGTEAFF. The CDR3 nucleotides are TGTGCCAGCAGTTTACGAGCAGGGACTGAAGCTTTCTTT.

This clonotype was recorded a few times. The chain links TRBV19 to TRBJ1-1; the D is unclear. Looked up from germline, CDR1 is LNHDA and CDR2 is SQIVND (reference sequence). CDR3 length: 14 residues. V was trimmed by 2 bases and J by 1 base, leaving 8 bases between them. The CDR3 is CASSISPTNTEAFF. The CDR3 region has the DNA TGTGCCAGTAGTATATCCCCCACGAACACTGAAGCTTTCTTT.